What follows describes a single TCR beta chain. Its antigen is still unknown. The Oncomine TCR Beta short-read assay sequenced DNA from cultured CD4+ T cells. TCRdb redid the calling of the PCR reads with MiXCR, one entry per CDR3 protein. The table includes roughly 12,000 distinct CDR3 sequences, about 61% detected once. V was shortened by 5 bases and J by 2 bases, with 8 bases between the two germline ends. There are 12 residues in the CDR3. CDR1 and CDR2 (germline): DFQATT, SNEGSKA (reference sequence). Specified treatment: roughly 10-day PBMC culture with coronavirus spike peptide pools or control peptides (ViraFEST assay). Every well contained approximately 2 million PBMCs, which were grown with around 9.4 IU/ml IL-2 and 10 ug/ml peptide pools. This entry is derived from a study of vaccination and CD4 T cells after COVID-19. Study conclusions and caveats: Investigators enrolled relatively few convalescent patients and included no early post-infection timepoints.

Sequencing was carried out using CD4+ T cells from blood, cultured in vitro. The sequence was obtained from a human donor who had recovered from COVID-19. This sequence joins TRBV20-1 and TRBJ2-3, with D possibly TRBD1 on 5 matching bases. The CDR3 DNA reads TGCAGTGCTCCGGACAACACAGATACGCAGTATTTT. Amino acid sequence: CSAPDNTDTQYF.